The rows below give T cell receptor beta chains drawn from one sample of a study of T cells in tuberculosis. The protocol was immunoSEQ multiplex PCR, while the TCRdb copy is restricted to in-frame clones and leaves out a portion. The sample has about 7,700 clones; 85% to 95% are singletons. The sample consisted of PBMCs. Receptors were obtained from an adult with tuberculosis. The CDR3 runs from the conserved cysteine through the conserved F or W. Clone size is stated in some rows and not others, as once, few, many or a class when expanded.

TRBJ1-2,TRBV5-6,few,CASSLMGRDAGYTF
TRBJ1-1,TRBV5-1,.,CASSPRGRLMNTEAFF
TRBJ1-2,TRBV10-1,.,CATEWRAGYTF
TRBJ1-5,TRBV2,.,CASSVQGPNQPQHF
TRBJ1-3,TRBV4-1,few,CASSRIGGPGNTIYF
TRBJ1-3,TRBV7-6,.,CAFNRGGSGNTIYF
TRBJ1-5,TRBV30,few,CAWSGGIQPQHF
TRBJ2-5,TRBV7-7,.,CASSLASGSGETQYF
TRBJ2-2,TRBV4-1,.,CASSQVGNGELFF
TRBJ1-1,TRBV7-9,.,CASRRTGDTEAFF
TRBJ2-6,TRBV25-1,.,CASGAGANVLTF
TRBJ2-2,TRBV6-4,.,CASRASGRPRGGELFF
TRBJ2-7,TRBV10-2,.,CASSAGGVFHEQYF
TRBJ2-7,TRBV29-1,.,CSVRAGLSYEQYF
TRBJ2-2,TRBV12-5,.,CASGLVGGVGTGELFF
TRBJ1-2,TRBV10-3,.,CAISGTGFNYGYTF
TRBJ2-1,TRBV5-1,.,CASSLEEIKVDEQFF
TRBJ2-7,TRBV10-1,.,CASAPGTGRDEQYF
TRBJ1-1,TRBV7-2,.,CASSFRGRTEAFF
TRBJ2-3,TRBV4-1,.,CASSQDVGQGADTQYF
TRBJ1-6,TRBV6-1,.,CASSEARAALHF